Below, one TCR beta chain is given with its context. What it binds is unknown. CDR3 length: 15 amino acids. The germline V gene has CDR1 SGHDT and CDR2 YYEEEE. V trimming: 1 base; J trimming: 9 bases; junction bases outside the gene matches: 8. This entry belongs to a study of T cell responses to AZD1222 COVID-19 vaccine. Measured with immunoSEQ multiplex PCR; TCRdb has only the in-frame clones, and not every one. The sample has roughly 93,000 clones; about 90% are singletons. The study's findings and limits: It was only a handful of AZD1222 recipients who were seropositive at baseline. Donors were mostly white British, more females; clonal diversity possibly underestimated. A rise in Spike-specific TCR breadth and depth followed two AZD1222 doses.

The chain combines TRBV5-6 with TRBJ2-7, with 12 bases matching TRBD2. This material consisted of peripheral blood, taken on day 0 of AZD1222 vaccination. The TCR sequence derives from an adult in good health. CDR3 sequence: CASSLKLAGGPAQYF. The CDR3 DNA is TGTGCCAGCAGCTTGAAGCTAGCGGGAGGGCCCGCGCAGTACTTC.